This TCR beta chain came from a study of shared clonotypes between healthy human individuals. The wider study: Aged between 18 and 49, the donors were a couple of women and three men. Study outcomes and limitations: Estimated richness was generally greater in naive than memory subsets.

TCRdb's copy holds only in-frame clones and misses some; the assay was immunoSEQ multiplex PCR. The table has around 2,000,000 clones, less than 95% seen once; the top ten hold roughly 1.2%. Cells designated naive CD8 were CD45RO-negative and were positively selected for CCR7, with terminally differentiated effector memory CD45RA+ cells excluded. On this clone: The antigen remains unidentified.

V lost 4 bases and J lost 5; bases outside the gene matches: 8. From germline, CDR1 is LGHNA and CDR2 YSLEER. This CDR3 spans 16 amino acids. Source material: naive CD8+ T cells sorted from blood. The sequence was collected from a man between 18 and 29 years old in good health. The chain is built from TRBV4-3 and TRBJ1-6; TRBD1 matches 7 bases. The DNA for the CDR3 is TGCGCCAGCAGCCCTGGGACAGATAGAAATAATTCACCCCTCCACTTT. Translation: CASSPGTDRNNSPLHF.